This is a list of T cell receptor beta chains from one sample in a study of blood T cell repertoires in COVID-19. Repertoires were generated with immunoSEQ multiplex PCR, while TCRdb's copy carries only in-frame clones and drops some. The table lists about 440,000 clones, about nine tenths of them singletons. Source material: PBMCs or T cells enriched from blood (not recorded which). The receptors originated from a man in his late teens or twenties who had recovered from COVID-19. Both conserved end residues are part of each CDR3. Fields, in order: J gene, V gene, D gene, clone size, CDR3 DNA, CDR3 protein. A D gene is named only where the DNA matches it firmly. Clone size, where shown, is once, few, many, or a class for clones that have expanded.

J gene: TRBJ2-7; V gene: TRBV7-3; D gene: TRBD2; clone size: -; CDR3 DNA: TGTGCCAGCAGCTTAGCGGGAGGGAGCTCCTACGAGCAGTACTTC; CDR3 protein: CASSLAGGSSYEQYF
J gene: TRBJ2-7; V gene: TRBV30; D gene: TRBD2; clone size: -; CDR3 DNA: TGTGCCTGGAGACTAGCGGGGGCTTCTCCGGAGCAGTACTTC; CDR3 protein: CAWRLAGASPEQYF
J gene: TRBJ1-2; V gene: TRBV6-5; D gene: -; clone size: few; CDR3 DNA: TGTGCCAGCAGTTACTCGAGCGGGAGCGGCTACACCTTC; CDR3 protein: CASSYSSGSGYTF
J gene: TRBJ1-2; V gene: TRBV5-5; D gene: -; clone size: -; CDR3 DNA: TGTGCCAGCAGCTTGGAGGGGAACTATGGCTACACCTTC; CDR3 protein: CASSLEGNYGYTF
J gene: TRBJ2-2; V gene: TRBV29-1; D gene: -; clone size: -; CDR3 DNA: TGCAGCGTTCCAGTTACCGCGAACACCGGGGAGCTGTTTTTT; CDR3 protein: CSVPVTANTGELFF
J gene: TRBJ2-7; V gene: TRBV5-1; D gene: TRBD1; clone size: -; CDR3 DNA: TGCGCCAGCACCACATCGACAGGGGCCTACGAGCAGTACTTC; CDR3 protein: CASTTSTGAYEQYF
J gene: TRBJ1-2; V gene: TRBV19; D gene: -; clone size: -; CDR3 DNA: TGTGCCAGTAGTACCCGATACAGCTCTAACTATGGCTACACCTTC; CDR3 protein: CASSTRYSSNYGYTF
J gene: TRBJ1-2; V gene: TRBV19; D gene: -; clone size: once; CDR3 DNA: TGTGCCAGTAGTATCGCCGGTGGTGGTAACTATGGCTACACCTTC; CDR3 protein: CASSIAGGGNYGYTF
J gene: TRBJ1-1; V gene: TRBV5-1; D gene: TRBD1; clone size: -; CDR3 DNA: TGCGCCAGCAGCAGTGGGACAGAGAACACTGAAGCTTTCTTT; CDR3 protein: CASSSGTENTEAFF
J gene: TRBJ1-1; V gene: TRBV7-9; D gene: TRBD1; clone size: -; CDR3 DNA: TGTGCCAGCAGCTTTGGCGACAGGGGCCTAGGTGAAGCTTTCTTT; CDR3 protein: CASSFGDRGLGEAFF
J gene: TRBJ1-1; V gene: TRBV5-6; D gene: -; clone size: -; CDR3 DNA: TGTGCCAGCAGCTTGGGAGATGAAGCTTTCTTT; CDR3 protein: CASSLGDEAFF
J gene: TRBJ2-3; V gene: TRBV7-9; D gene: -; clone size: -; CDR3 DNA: TGTGCCAGCAGCTTACTAGAGGATACGCAGTATTTT; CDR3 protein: CASSLLEDTQYF